The 11 T cell receptor beta chains listed next were all sequenced from one sample in a study of neurological immune-mediated disorders. Each CDR3 protein is one row after TCRdb ran MiXCR on the 5' RACE reads. The sample carries some 37,000 distinct CDR3 sequences, over 9% recorded once. Sample: PBMCs. All receptors come from a woman under 40 with HTLV-1-associated myelopathy (HAM/TSP).

The table lists this clonotype with many counts. The chain uses TRBV12-3 or TRBV12-4 and TRBJ2-6, with unresolved D. The germline V and J ends were trimmed by 1 base and 1 base, with 8 bases remaining between them. The CDR3 totals 16 residues. As DNA, the CDR3 is TGTGCCAGCAGTTTAGGACGACGATCTGGGGCCAACGTCCTGACTTTC. It yields the protein CASSLGRRSGANVLTF.

This clonotype was counted at least ten times. The chain uses TRBV20-1 and TRBJ2-1; TRBD2 is a possible D gene (6 bases). This CDR3 region has 14 residues. Trimming took 3 bases from V and 0 from J, leaving 9 bases between them. Germline CDR1 is DFQATT and CDR2 is SNEGSKA (reference sequence). The CDR3, as DNA: TGCAGTGCTAGTCTGGGGGGCTCCTACAATGAGCAGTTCTTC. It is translated as CSASLGGSYNEQFF.

This clonotype was seen repeatedly, ten times or more. The chain couples TRBV20-1 to TRBJ2-5; D gene unclear. Trimming stripped 5 bases from V and 3 bases from J, with 7 bases between. The CDR3 totals 11 residues. Germline V lookup: CDR1 DFQATT, CDR2 SNEGSKA (reference sequence). CDR3 region: CSASREETQYF. In nucleotides, the CDR3 is TGCAGTGCTTCGAGAGAAGAGACCCAGTACTTC.

This clonotype came up many times. J is TRBJ2-7 and V is TRBV5-1, with D tentatively TRBD2 (6 bases). The V gene lost 4 bases and the J gene lost 0 bases, with 14 bases spanning the gap. Germline V gene sequence: CDR1 SGHRS, CDR2 YFSETQ. The CDR3 loop spans 15 amino acids. CDR3 coding DNA: TGCGCCAGCAGCGGCGGGGACGGGTACTCCTACGAGCAGTACTTC. Its protein product is CASSGGDGYSYEQYF.

This clonotype came up many times. The genes are TRBV20-1 and TRBJ2-3, with a tentative D call TRBD2 (6 bases). The CDR3 is made up of 13 amino acids. The V end lost 5 bases, the J end lost 4 bases, and 13 bases lay between the germline ends. The germline V gene encodes CDR1 DFQATT and CDR2 SNEGSKA (reference sequence). The CDR3 sequence: CSADGTPSDTQYF. In nucleotides, the CDR3 is TGCAGTGCTGACGGGACTCCTTCAGATACGCAGTATTTT.

This clonotype was observed many times. The chain employs TRBV5-1 and TRBJ2-2; D is unresolved. The germline CDR1 and CDR2 sequences are SGHRS and YFSETQ. V was trimmed by 4 bases and J by 2 bases, leaving 12 bases between them. The CDR3 has 15 amino acids. The CDR3 protein is CASSARPANTGELFF. As DNA, the CDR3 is TGCGCCAGCAGCGCAAGACCGGCAAACACCGGGGAGCTGTTTTTT.

This clonotype was recorded at least ten times. V usage is TRBV5-1 and J usage is TRBJ2-3; 7 bases agree with TRBD2. The CDR3 covers 14 residues. J lost 4 bases, V lost 1 base, and 3 bases had no gene match. CDR1 SGHRS and CDR2 YFSETQ come from the germline V gene. CDR3 bases: TGCGCCAGCAGCTTGACGGGGGGTTCAGATACGCAGTATTTT. Translation: CASSLTGGSDTQYF.

This clonotype was observed at least ten times. The chain is built from TRBV6-6 and TRBJ1-1, with D tentatively TRBD1 (6 bases). CDR1 is MNHNY and CDR2 is SVGAGI in the germline V gene (reference sequence). CDR3 length equals 16 residues. Trimming cost V 2 bases and J 3 bases, with 16 bases left between them. The CDR3 nucleotides are TGTGCCAGCAGTTACGCTCCAGGGGATGGGTACACTGAAGCTTTCTTT. Amino acids: CASSYAPGDGYTEAFF.

This clonotype was seen repeatedly, ten times or more. This chain joins TRBV5-1 and TRBJ2-7; perhaps TRBD2 as D (6 bases). Germline CDR1 reads SGHRS; CDR2 reads YFSETQ. Trimming left V 4 bases short and J 4 bases short, with 9 bases between. The CDR3 is made up of 12 amino acids. The CDR3, as DNA: TGCGCCAGCAGCCGGGACTTTTACGAGCAGTACTTC. Protein: CASSRDFYEQYF.

This clonotype was seen many times. The V and J genes are TRBV20-1 and TRBJ2-2; D tentatively reads TRBD1 or TRBD2 (6 bases each). V was cut by 6 bases and J by 5 bases, with 19 bases left in between. Germline-derived CDR1 and CDR2 are DFQATT and SNEGSKA (reference sequence). The CDR3 sequence is 15 residues long. The CDR3 reads CSARVRGRRTGELFF. The CDR3 bases are TGCAGTGCCCGAGTCCGGGGGCGGCGAACCGGGGAGCTGTTTTTT.

Comment on this clonotype: The missing conserved phenylalanine or tryptophan at the end of this CDR3 makes a read error likely. J is TRBJ1-1 and V is TRBV7-2, with 7 bases lining up with TRBD1. CDR3 length equals 16 residues. Germline V gene lookup returns CDR1 SGHTA and CDR2 FQGNSA. With V trimmed by 1 base and J by 0 bases, 5 bases remained unmatched. The DNA of the CDR3 is TGTGCCAGCAGCTTAGAAAGGGGGCGAATGAACACTGAAGCTTTCTTA. Protein sequence: CASSLERGRMNTEAFL.